One T cell receptor beta chain is described in this entry. The antigen is not known. This sample was taken from a study of T cell responses to AZD1222 COVID-19 vaccine. The study's findings and limits: Across spike, vaccine-associated CD4 TCRs were found, dominant at 160-218 and 743-854. Every sample of the repertoires postdated the peak T cell response. Baseline seropositivity characterized only six AZD1222 recipients.

Clones were sequenced by immunoSEQ multiplex PCR, and TCRdb holds only the in-frame ones, with some missing. The sample lists roughly 150,000 clones; 70% to 90% were seen once. The CDR3 contains 11 residues. The ends were cut back, 6 bases at V and 13 bases at J, with 13 bases in the middle. V is TRBV12-3 or TRBV12-4 and J is TRBJ2-1; D is unresolved. The input for sequencing was peripheral blood, taken after recovery from COVID-19. This receptor was identified in an adult who had recovered from COVID-19. For the CDR3, the DNA is TGTGCCAGCAGCTACCGGGCCTTACAGTTCTTC. Its protein is CASSYRALQFF.